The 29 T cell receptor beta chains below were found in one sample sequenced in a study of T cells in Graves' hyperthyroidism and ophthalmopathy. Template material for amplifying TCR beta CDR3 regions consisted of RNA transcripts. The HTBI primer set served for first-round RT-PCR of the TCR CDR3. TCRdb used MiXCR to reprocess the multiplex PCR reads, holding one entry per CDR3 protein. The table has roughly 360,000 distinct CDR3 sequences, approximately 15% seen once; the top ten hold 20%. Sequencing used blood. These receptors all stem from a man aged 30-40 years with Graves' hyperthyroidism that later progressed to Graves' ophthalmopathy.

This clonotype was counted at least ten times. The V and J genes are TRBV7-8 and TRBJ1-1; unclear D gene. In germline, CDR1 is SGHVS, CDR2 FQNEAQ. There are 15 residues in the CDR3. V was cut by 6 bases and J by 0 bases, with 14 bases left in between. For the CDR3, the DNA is TGTGCCAGCAGTATCTCGCCCGATATGAACACTGAAGCTTTCTTT. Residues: CASSISPDMNTEAFF.

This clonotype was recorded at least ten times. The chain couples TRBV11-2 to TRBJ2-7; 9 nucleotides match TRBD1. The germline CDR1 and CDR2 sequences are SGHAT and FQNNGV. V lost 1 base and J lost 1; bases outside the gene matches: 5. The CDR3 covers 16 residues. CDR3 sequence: CASSLGSGTGSYEQYF. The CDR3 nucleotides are TGTGCCAGCAGCTTAGGATCCGGGACAGGGTCCTACGAGCAGTACTTC.

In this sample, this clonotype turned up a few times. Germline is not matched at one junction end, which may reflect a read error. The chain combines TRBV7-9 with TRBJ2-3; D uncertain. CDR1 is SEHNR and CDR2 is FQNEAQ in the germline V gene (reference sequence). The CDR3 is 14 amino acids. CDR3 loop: CASSLSGRTDTRYF. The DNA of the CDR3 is TGTGCCAGCAGCTTATCTGGTCGCACAGATACGCGGTATTTT.

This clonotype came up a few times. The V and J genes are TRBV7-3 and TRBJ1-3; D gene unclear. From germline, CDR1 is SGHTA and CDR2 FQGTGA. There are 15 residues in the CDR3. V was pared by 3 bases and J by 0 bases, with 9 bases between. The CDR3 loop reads CASSFLSCSGNTIYF. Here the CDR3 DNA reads TGTGCCAGCAGCTTTCTTTCATGCTCTGGAAACACCATATATTTT.

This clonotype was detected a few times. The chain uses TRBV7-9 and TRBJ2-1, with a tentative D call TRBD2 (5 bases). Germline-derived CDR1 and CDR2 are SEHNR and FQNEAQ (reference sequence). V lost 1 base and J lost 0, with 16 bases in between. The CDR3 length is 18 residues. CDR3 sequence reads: CASSLVFDYESSYNEQFF. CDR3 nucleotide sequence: TGTGCCAGCAGCTTAGTGTTTGACTACGAGAGCTCCTACAATGAGCAGTTCTTC.

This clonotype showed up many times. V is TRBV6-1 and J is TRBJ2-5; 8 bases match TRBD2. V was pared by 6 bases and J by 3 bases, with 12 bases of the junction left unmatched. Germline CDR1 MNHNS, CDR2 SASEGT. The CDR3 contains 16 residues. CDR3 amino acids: CASSPTRGVPKETQYF. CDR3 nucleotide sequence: TGTGCCAGCAGCCCAACGCGGGGGGTACCCAAAGAGACCCAGTACTTC.

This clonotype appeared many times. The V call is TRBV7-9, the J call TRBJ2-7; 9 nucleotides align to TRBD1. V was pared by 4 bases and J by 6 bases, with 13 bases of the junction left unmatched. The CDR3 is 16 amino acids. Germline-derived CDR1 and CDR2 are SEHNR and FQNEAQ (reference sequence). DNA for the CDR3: TGTGCCAGCAGCTCGTCTCGGGGGACAGGGAGCCCCGAGCAGTACTTC. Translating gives CASSSSRGTGSPEQYF.

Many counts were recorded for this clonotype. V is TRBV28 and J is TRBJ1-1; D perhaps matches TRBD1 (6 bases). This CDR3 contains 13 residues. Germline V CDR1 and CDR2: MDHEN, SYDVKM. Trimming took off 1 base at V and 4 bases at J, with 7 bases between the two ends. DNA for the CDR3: TGTGCCAGCAGTTTATACAGGGCCACTGAAGCTTTCTTT. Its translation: CASSLYRATEAFF.

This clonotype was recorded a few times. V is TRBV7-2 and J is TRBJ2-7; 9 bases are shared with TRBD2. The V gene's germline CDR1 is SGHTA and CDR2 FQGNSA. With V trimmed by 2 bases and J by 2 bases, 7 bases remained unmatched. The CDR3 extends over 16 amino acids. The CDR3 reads CASSLSARGGAYEQYF. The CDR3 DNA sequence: TGTGCCAGCAGCTTAAGCGCGCGGGGGGGGGCCTACGAGCAGTACTTC.

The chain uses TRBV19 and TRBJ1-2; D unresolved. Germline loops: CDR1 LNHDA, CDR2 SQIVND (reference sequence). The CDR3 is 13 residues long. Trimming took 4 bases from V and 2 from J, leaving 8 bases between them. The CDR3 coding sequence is TGTGCCAGTAGTACCGAGGGAAACTATGGCTACACCTTC. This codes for CASSTEGNYGYTF. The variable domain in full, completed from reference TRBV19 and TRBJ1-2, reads DGGITQSPKYLFRKEGQNVTLSCEQNLNHDAMYWYRQDPGQGLRLIYYSQIVNDFQKGDIAEGYSVSREKKESFPLTVTSAQKNPTAFYLCASSTEGNYGYTFGSGTRLTVV.

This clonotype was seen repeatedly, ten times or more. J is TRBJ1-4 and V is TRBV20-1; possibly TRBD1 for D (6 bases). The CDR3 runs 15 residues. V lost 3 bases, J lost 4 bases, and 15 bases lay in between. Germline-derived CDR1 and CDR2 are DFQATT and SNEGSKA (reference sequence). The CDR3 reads CSASRGGADNEKLFF. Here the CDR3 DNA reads TGCAGTGCTAGTCGTGGGGGCGCCGATAATGAAAAACTGTTTTTT.

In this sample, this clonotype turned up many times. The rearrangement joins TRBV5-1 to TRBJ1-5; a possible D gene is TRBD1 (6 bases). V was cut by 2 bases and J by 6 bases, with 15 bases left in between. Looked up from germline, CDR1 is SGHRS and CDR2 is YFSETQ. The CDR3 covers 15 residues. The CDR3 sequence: CASSFLGASGQPQHF. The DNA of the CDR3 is TGCGCCAGCAGCTTCCTGGGGGCGTCCGGTCAGCCCCAGCATTTT.

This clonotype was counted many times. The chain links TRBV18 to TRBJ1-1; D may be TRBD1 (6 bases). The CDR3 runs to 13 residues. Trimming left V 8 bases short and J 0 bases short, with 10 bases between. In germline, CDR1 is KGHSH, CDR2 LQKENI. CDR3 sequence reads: CASSPGVNTEAFF. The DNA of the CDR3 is TGTGCCAGCAGTCCAGGGGTGAACACTGAAGCTTTCTTT. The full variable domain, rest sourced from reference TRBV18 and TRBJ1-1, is NAGVMQNPRHLVRRRGQEARLRCSPMKGHSHVYWYRQLPEEGLKFMVYLQKENIIDESGMPKERFSAEFPKEGPSILRIQQVVRGDSAAYFCASSPGVNTEAFFGQGTRLTVV.

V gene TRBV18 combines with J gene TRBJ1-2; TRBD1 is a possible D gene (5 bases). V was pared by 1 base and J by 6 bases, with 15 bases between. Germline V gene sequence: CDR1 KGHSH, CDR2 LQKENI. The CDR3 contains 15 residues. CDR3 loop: CASSPRSQGENGYTF. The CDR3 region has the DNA TGTGCCAGCTCACCACGGTCTCAGGGTGAAAATGGCTACACCTTC.

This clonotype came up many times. CDR3 protein: CASGPLRTDTQYF. The CDR3 region has the DNA TGTGCTAGTGGTCCCCTCAGGACAGATACGCAGTATTTT. This chain uses TRBV12-5 with TRBJ2-3; D not resolved. V was cut by 5 bases and J by 3 bases, with 9 bases left in between. Germline V gives CDR1 LGHNT, CDR2 FRNRAP. The CDR3 is made up of 13 amino acids. The complete variable domain, with remaining parts taken from reference TRBV12-5 and TRBJ2-3, reads DARVTQTPRHKVTEMGQEVTMRCQPILGHNTVFWYRQTMMQGLELLAYFRNRAPLDDSGMPKDRFSAEMPDATLATLKIQPSEPRDSAVYFCASGPLRTDTQYFGPGTRLTVL.

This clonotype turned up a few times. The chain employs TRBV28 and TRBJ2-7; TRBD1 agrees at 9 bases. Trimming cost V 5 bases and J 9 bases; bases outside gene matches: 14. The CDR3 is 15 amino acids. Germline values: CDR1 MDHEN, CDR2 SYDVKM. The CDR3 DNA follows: TGTGCCAGCAGTCGTCACAGGGGGCTAGGGGTCGGGCAGTACTTC. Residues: CASSRHRGLGVGQYF.

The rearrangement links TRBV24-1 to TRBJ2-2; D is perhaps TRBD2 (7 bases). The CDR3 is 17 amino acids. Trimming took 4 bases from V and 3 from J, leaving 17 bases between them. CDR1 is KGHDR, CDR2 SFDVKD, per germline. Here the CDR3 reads CATSDPPGGADTGELFF. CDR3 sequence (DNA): TGTGCCACCAGTGACCCACCGGGGGGCGCGGACACCGGGGAGCTGTTTTTT.

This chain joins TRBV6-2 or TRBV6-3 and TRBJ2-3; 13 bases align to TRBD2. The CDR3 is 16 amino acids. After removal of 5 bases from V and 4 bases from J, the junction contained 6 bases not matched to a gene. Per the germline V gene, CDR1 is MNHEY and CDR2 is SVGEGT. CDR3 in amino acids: CASSRWTSGGPDTQYF. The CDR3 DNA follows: TGTGCCAGCAGTCGCTGGACTAGCGGGGGCCCAGATACGCAGTATTTT.

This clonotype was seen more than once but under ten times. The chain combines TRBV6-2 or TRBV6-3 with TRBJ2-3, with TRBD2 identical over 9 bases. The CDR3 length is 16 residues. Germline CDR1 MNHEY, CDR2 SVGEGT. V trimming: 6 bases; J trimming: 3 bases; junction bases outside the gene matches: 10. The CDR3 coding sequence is TGTGCCAGCAGCCCCAGGAGGGCGGGGGGGACAGATACGCAGTATTTT. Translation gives CASSPRRAGGTDTQYF.

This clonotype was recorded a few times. The CDR3 spells CASSVAGAQDTQYF. In DNA, the CDR3 is TGTGCCAGCAGCGTAGCGGGGGCCCAGGATACGCAGTATTTT. The chain uses TRBV9 and TRBJ2-3; TRBD1 or TRBD2 may be the D gene (6 bases each). V lost 0 bases to trimming and J lost 6 bases, with 11 bases between them. Per germline, CDR1 SGDLS and CDR2 YYNGEE. There are 14 residues in the CDR3.

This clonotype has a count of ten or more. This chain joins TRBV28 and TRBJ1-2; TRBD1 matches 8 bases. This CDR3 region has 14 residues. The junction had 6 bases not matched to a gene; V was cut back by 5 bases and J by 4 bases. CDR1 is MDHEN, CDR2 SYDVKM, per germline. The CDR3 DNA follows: TGTGCCAGCAGTCCTCAGGGGGCAGGCTATGGCTACACCTTC. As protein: CASSPQGAGYGYTF.

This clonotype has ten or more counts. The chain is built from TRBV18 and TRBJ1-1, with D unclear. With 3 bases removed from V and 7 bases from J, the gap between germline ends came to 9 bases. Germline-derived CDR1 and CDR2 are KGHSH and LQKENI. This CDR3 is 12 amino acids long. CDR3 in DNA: TGTGCCAGCTCACCCTGGAAGAATGAAGCTTTCTTT. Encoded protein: CASSPWKNEAFF.

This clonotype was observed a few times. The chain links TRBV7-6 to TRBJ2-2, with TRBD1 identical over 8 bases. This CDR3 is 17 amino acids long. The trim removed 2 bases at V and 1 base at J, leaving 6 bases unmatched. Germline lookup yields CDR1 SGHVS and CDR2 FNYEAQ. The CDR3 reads CASSLPPGTGNTGELFF. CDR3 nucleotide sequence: TGTGCCAGCAGCTTACCTCCGGGGACAGGGAACACCGGGGAGCTGTTTTTT.

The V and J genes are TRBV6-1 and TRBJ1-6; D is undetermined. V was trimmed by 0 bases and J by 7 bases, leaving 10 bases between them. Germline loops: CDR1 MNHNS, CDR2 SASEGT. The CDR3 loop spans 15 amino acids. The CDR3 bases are TGTGCCAGCAGTGAAGCGTGGCAGCAAAATTCACCCCTCCACTTT. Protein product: CASSEAWQQNSPLHF.

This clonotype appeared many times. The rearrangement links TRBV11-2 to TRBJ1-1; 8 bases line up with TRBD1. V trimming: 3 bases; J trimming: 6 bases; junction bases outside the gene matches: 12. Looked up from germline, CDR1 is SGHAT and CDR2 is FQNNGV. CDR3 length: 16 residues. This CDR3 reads CASSFGTRGRTAEAFF. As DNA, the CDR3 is TGTGCCAGCAGCTTTGGGACCAGGGGGCGGACGGCTGAAGCTTTCTTT.

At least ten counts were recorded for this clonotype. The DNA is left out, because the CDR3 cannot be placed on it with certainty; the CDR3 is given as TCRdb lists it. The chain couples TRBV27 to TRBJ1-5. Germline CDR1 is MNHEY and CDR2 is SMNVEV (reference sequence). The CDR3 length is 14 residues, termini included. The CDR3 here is CASSSSGVNQPQHF.

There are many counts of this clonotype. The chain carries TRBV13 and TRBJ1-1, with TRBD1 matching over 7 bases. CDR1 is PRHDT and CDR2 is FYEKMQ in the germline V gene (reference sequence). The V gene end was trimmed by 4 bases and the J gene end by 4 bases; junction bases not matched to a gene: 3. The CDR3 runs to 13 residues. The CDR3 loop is CASSSNRGTEAFF. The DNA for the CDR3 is TGTGCCAGCAGCTCAAACAGGGGCACTGAAGCTTTCTTT.

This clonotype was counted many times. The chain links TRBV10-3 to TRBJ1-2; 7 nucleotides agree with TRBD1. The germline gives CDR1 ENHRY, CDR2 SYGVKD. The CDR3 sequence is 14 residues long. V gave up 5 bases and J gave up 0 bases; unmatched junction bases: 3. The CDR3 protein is CAISSGTANYGYTF. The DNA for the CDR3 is TGTGCCATCAGTTCCGGGACAGCTAACTATGGCTACACCTTC.

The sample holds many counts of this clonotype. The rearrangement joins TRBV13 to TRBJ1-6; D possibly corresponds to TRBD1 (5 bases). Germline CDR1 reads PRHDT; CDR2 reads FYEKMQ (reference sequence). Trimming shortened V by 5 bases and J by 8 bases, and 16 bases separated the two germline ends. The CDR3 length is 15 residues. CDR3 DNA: TGTGCCAGCAGCCAGGGAGATTCGAGGCATTCACCCCTCCACTTT. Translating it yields CASSQGDSRHSPLHF.